What follows are 24 T cell receptor beta chains derived from one specimen sequenced in a study of control samples from healthy donors and cancer patients. The data were produced by immunoSEQ multiplex PCR, yet TCRdb's version contains in-frame clones alone and is incomplete. Of 120,000 or so clones in the sample, about 92% were seen once. The sequenced sample was PBMCs. The origin of the receptors is a man at least 80 years old with head and neck cancer.

J is TRBJ2-2 and V is TRBV6-2 or TRBV6-3; D is unclear. CDR1 MNHEY and CDR2 SVGEGT come from the germline V gene. The CDR3 consists of 13 residues. Trimming pared 5 bases from V and 7 bases from J, leaving 11 bases between. CDR3 in DNA: TGTGCCAGCAGTCAGACCACCGGCGGGGAGCTGTTTTTT. Protein sequence: CASSQTTGGELFF.

The rearrangement joins TRBV7-9 to TRBJ1-6, with 9 nucleotides matching TRBD1. CDR3 size: 15 residues. Germline V gene sequence: CDR1 SEHNR, CDR2 FQNEAQ (reference sequence). V lost 5 bases, J lost 7 bases, and 6 bases stayed unmatched. CDR3 sequence (DNA): TGTGCCAGCAGCACATCCGGGACAGGGAATTCACCCCTCCACTTT. Amino acids: CASSTSGTGNSPLHF.

This chain uses TRBV12-3 or TRBV12-4 with TRBJ1-1; possibly TRBD1 for D (6 bases). V was clipped by 6 bases and J by 11 bases, with 19 bases between them. The length of the CDR3 is 13 residues. In DNA form, the CDR3 reads TGTGCCAGCAGAACAGACAGGCGAGTTGGTGCTTTCTTT. It specifies CASRTDRRVGAFF.

The chain is built from TRBV19 and TRBJ2-7; D may correspond to TRBD1 or TRBD2 (5 bases each). Germline V gene sequence: CDR1 LNHDA, CDR2 SQIVND (reference sequence). V shed 6 bases and J shed 1 base, with 13 bases lying between them. This CDR3 region has 14 residues. The CDR3 region has the DNA TGTGCCAGTAGCCCCTGGGACGGTTCCTACGAGCAGTACTTC. This encodes CASSPWDGSYEQYF. Drawing the rest from reference TRBV19 and TRBJ2-7, the complete variable domain is DGGITQSPKYLFRKEGQNVTLSCEQNLNHDAMYWYRQDPGQGLRLIYYSQIVNDFQKGDIAEGYSVSREKKESFPLTVTSAQKNPTAFYLCASSPWDGSYEQYFGPGTRLTVT.

The chain is built from TRBV7-2 and TRBJ1-6, with D perhaps TRBD1 (5 bases). Trimming removed 1 base at V and 7 bases at J, with 11 bases between. This CDR3 has 15 residues. The germline CDR1 and CDR2 sequences are SGHTA and FQGNSA. As DNA, the CDR3 is TGTGCCAGCAGCTTAGTCTGGGGCGGCAATTCACCCCTCCACTTT. It specifies CASSLVWGGNSPLHF.

The chain links TRBV6-5 to TRBJ1-1; weak D call: TRBD1 (5 bases). Germline V gene data show CDR1 as MNHEY and CDR2 as SVGAGI. The CDR3 runs to 15 residues. V gave up 5 bases and J gave up 4 bases, with 17 bases separating them. The CDR3 DNA reads as TGTGCCAGCAGTCCCCCCAAGGGGTCTACCACTGAAGCTTTCTTT. It yields the protein CASSPPKGSTTEAFF.

The chain is built from TRBV30 and TRBJ1-6, with TRBD1 matching over 8 bases. The germline gives CDR1 GTSNPN, CDR2 SVGIG (reference sequence). V lost 0 bases and J lost 11; bases outside the gene matches: 9. The CDR3 length is 15 residues. CDR3 nucleotide sequence: TGTGCCTGGAGTGTACAATCCAGGGGGCGGACACCCCTCCACTTT. It translates to CAWSVQSRGRTPLHF.

The chain employs TRBV6-2 or TRBV6-3 and TRBJ2-7, with D unresolved. The ends were cut back, 2 bases at V and 4 bases at J, with 12 bases in the middle. The CDR3 has 14 residues. Germline V lookup: CDR1 MNHEY, CDR2 SVGEGT. The CDR3 nucleotides read TGTGCCAGCAGTTACCGTCCTAGGGTATACGAGCAGTACTTC. Its protein product is CASSYRPRVYEQYF.

V gene TRBV7-2 combines with J gene TRBJ1-1, with no clear D. The V gene lost 4 bases and the J gene lost 3 bases, with 9 bases spanning the gap. Germline CDR1 SGHTA, CDR2 FQGNSA. The CDR3 sequence is 13 residues long. The chain's CDR3 is CASSWSWDTEAFF. DNA of the CDR3: TGTGCCAGCAGCTGGTCCTGGGACACTGAAGCTTTCTTT.

The chain has TRBV5-8 and TRBJ1-6; D is uncertain. V shed 2 bases and J shed 7 bases, with 10 bases lying between them. Germline V gene data show CDR1 as SGHTS and CDR2 as YDEGEE. The CDR3 sequence is 14 residues long. CDR3 residues: CASSFIGINSPLHF. The CDR3 nucleotides read TGTGCCAGCAGCTTCATCGGGATAAATTCACCCCTCCACTTT.

The rearrangement links TRBV4-3 to TRBJ2-3, with a weak D call TRBD1 (5 bases). Trimming took 4 bases from V and 2 from J, leaving 10 bases between them. CDR1 LGHNA and CDR2 YSLEER come from the germline V gene. The CDR3 is made up of 14 amino acids. This chain's CDR3 is CASSPTANTDTQYF. The CDR3 region has the DNA TGCGCCAGCAGCCCGACAGCGAACACAGATACGCAGTATTTT.

V is TRBV11-2 and J is TRBJ2-5; 8 nucleotides match TRBD1. Germline V gene lookup returns CDR1 SGHAT and CDR2 FQNNGV. Losses at the gene ends were 5 bases for V and 2 bases for J; bases not matched to a gene: 4. The CDR3 has 14 amino acids. CDR3 sequence reads: CASSPTGGQETQYF. The CDR3 DNA reads as TGTGCCAGCAGCCCTACAGGGGGACAAGAGACCCAGTACTTC.

V is TRBV2 and J is TRBJ2-5, with D maybe TRBD2 (5 bases). Germline V gives CDR1 SNHLY, CDR2 FYNNEI. This CDR3 has 13 amino acids. V lost 4 bases and J lost 2, with 8 bases in between. The CDR3 nucleotides are TGTGCCAGCAGTGGTCTAGCTCAAGAGACCCAGTACTTC. This translates into CASSGLAQETQYF.

This chain uses TRBV14 with TRBJ2-7; TRBD1 matches at 7 bases. Trimming cost V 4 bases and J 2 bases; bases outside gene matches: 8. The CDR3 has 15 residues. CDR1 is SGHDN and CDR2 is FVKESK in the germline V gene. CDR3 protein: CASSLSGGYPYEQYF. Written as DNA, the CDR3 is TGTGCCAGCAGCCTATCAGGGGGATACCCCTACGAGCAGTACTTC.

This chain uses TRBV5-4 with TRBJ2-1, with unresolved D. The germline CDR1 and CDR2 sequences are SGHNT and YYREEE (reference sequence). V was pared by 5 bases and J by 11 bases, with 14 bases between. This CDR3 has 12 residues. CDR3 amino acids: CASRTDTMKQFF. CDR3 sequence (DNA): TGTGCCAGCAGAACAGATACAATGAAGCAGTTCTTC. Combining the CDR3 with reference TRBV5-4 and TRBJ2-1 gives the whole variable domain ETGVTQSPTHLIKTRGQQVTLRCSSQSGHNTVSWYQQALGQGPQFIFQYYREEENGRGNFPPRFSGLQFPNYSSELNVNALELDDSALYLCASRTDTMKQFFGPGTRLTVL.

This chain links TRBV4-1 with TRBJ1-2, with unresolved D. The length of the CDR3 is 13 residues. V was clipped by 1 base and J by 7 bases, with 10 bases between them. Germline-derived CDR1 and CDR2 are MGHRA and YSYEKL. In DNA form, the CDR3 reads TGCGCCAGCAGCCAAGTAGGGCCCTCTGGCTACACCTTC. Residues: CASSQVGPSGYTF.

The CDR3 is CASRSGQGAFYEQYF. CDR3 nucleotide sequence: TGTGCCAGCAGATCTGGACAGGGAGCTTTCTACGAGCAGTACTTC. V usage is TRBV6-5 and J usage is TRBJ2-7; 8 bases fit TRBD1. The CDR3 has 15 amino acids. Germline trimming cut 6 bases from V and 3 bases from J; bases unmatched to any gene: 10. Germline lookup yields CDR1 MNHEY and CDR2 SVGAGI.

V usage is TRBV27 and J usage is TRBJ1-1; no clear D. CDR3 length: 11 amino acids. Germline V gene lookup returns CDR1 MNHEY and CDR2 SMNVEV (reference sequence). The V gene lost 8 bases and the J gene lost 8 bases, with 12 bases spanning the gap. CDR3 nucleotide sequence: TGTGCCAGCGGCCCCGGTGGCGAAGCTTTCTTT. This gives the protein CASGPGGEAFF.

The count of this clone is one. The chain is built from TRBV6-2 or TRBV6-3 and TRBJ2-7; 7 positions match TRBD2. CDR1 is MNHEY, CDR2 SVGEGT, per germline. Trimming removed 6 bases from V and 1 base from J; junction bases left unmatched: 12. The CDR3 runs to 16 residues. Here the CDR3 reads CASSRLAATRSYEQYF. Written as DNA, the CDR3 is TGTGCCAGCAGCCGCCTAGCGGCCACTCGATCCTACGAGCAGTACTTC.

CDR3 region: CASSPGPGSEKLFF. The CDR3 DNA is TGCGCCAGCAGCCCGGGCCCCGGGAGTGAAAAACTGTTTTTT. This chain joins TRBV5-1 and TRBJ1-4; D not resolved. The length of the CDR3 is 14 residues. The germline V gene encodes CDR1 SGHRS and CDR2 YFSETQ. With 4 bases removed from V and 7 bases from J, the gap between germline ends came to 14 bases.

This chain connects TRBV9 to TRBJ1-2; D is ambiguous. V shed 0 bases and J shed 1 base, with 10 bases lying between them. There are 15 residues in the CDR3. Germline-derived CDR1 and CDR2 are SGDLS and YYNGEE. CDR3 sequence (DNA): TGTGCCAGCAGCGTAGGCCCAACTATTAACTATGGCTACACCTTC. Translating gives CASSVGPTINYGYTF.

This chain joins TRBV7-2 and TRBJ2-5, with TRBD2 matching over 9 bases. The CDR3 spans 17 residues. With 2 bases clipped from V and 4 bases from J, the junction kept 11 bases outside the gene matches. Germline V lookup: CDR1 SGHTA, CDR2 FQGNSA. The CDR3 nucleotides are TGTGCCAGCAGCTTAAGCCGCCCGGCGGGAGGGTTAGAGACCCAGTACTTC. It codes for CASSLSRPAGGLETQYF.

This chain uses TRBV4-2 with TRBJ2-5; TRBD1 aligns across 10 bases. CDR3 size: 15 residues. J was trimmed by 3 bases and V by 2 bases; bases with no gene match: 3. Germline assignment: CDR1 LGHNA and CDR2 YNFKEQ. The CDR3, as DNA: TGTGCCAGCAGCCAACCCGGGACAGGGGAAGAGACCCAGTACTTC. Protein: CASSQPGTGEETQYF.

This chain joins TRBV25-1 and TRBJ2-7; D remains unclear. V lost 3 bases to trimming and J lost 3 bases, with 3 bases between them. The CDR3 length is 11 residues. From germline, CDR1 is MGHDK and CDR2 SYGVNS. CDR3 in DNA: TGTGCCAGCAGTGATGGCTACGAGCAGTACTTC. Its translation is CASSDGYEQYF.